This TCR beta chain is from a study of T cell repertoires in cytomegalovirus infection (dated by TCRdb to between 2018 and 2021). Turning to the overall study: Peptide stimulations targeted recently identified HLA-C-restricted CMV epitopes, whose presentation resists viral immunomodulation, together with well-studied HLA-B-restricted epitopes. Because public TCR beta signatures pointed to carriage of CMV infection together with the matching HLA type, the HLA type of each donor mattered for the analysis.

V lost 1 base and J lost 0 bases, and the count of bases not matched to a germline gene is 8. The CDR3 covers 17 residues, taking in both the cysteine and the phenylalanine. Kept here is only the CDR3 DNA, which spans 51 bases and is read in frame from base 1. The germline V gene supplies CDR1 SGHTA and CDR2 FQGNSA. The treatment or condition label on this specimen signifies: in vitro stimulation with specific CMV peptide epitopes to enrich CMV-specific T cells. This clonotype was recorded at least ten times. The antigen it binds to is not known. No base-level quality is on record; no much larger clone is a single base apart. Reads for this sample came from an Illumina HiSeq 1500. The raw public data were reprocessed by TCRdb itself: fastp quality trimming at Q25, MiXCR clonotype calling, in-frame beta chains only. Rows matching on CDR3 protein sequence are summarized as one entry with the most common DNA and genes. Within this sample are fewer than 950,000 distinct CDR3 sequences, with 32% of them counted one time only. Together, the top ten hold under 15% of the sample.

Broader findings and caveats from the paper: The ex vivo response was dominated by HLA-C-restricted CMV-specific TCR beta clonotypes, which also provided the single most frequent clonotype in two of eight donors. In both this cohort and an independent cohort of over 350 donors, the cumulative frequency of public TCR beta family members distinguished carriers of CMV infection plus the relevant HLA type.

Recombination linked TRBV7-2 to TRBJ1-1, with 7 junctional bases fitting TRBD1. The input for sequencing was cultured CD8+ T cells from PBMCs, taken from culture after CMV antigen stimulation. The origin of this receptor is a human donor in good health (CMV status not recorded). Some clones in this sample may be carry-over from other donors' samples. The base sequence is TGTGCCAGCAGCTTAGAAGGGGGCGCGGTGATGAACACTGAAGCTTTCTTT. Its protein product is CASSLEGGAVMNTEAFF.